This TCR beta chain was identified during a study of cytomegalovirus exposure and HLA in healthy donors. With 60 Vbeta and 13 Jbeta primers, the PCR was carried out. Profiled with immunoSEQ multiplex PCR; TCRdb holds only in-frame clones, not every one. The sample has over 75,000 clones, less than 85% seen once; the top ten hold about 2.4%. Germline CDR1 reads MGHDK; CDR2 reads SYGVNS. The trim removed 5 bases at V and 5 bases at J, leaving 9 bases unmatched. The CDR3 runs to 17 residues. The chain links TRBV25-1 to TRBJ2-1, with 13 nucleotides matching TRBD2. Sequenced: PBMCs. The origin of this receptor is a woman aged 45-65 years in good health and CMV-seronegative. The CDR3 region is CASSRLAGGLSDNEQFF. The CDR3 DNA is TGTGCCAGCAGTCGACTAGCGGGAGGTCTATCCGACAATGAGCAGTTCTTC.